This T cell receptor beta chain came from a study of control samples from healthy donors and cancer patients (dated by TCRdb to 2018 to 2020). Library creation used the immunoSEQ multiplex PCR assay. TCRdb limited this immuneACCESS table to in-frame rearrangements with V and J called. A share of clones is missing; checked studies link under half to unresolved V genes, and the rest is unexplained. The sample has about 160,000 clones on record, roughly 95% of them singletons. 1% of the sample is in the top ten clones. As to this clone: Its antigen target is currently unknown. No much larger clone exists at a distance of one base, and base qualities are not known.

Sequences were obtained from blood. The receptor was isolated from a woman in her twenties or thirties in good health.

The CDR3 protein: CASSKVGLPSTDTQYF. The base sequence is TGCGCCAGCAGCAAGGTGGGGCTACCTAGCACAGATACGCAGTATTTT. The chain is made from TRBV5-1 and TRBJ2-3; TRBD1 is a weak D gene call, 5 bases matching. Cut back by 4 bases and 0 bases, the V and J ends lie 15 bases apart. In the germline V gene, CDR1 corresponds to SGHRS and CDR2 to YFSETQ. Including the terminal cysteine and phenylalanine, the CDR3 comprises 16 residues. Just CDR3 DNA is preserved here, 48 bases in frame from base 1.